This T cell receptor beta chain was sequenced in a study of blood T cell repertoires in COVID-19. Germline V gives CDR1 MNHEY, CDR2 SVGAGI. The CDR3 extends over 15 amino acids. V lost 5 bases to trimming and J lost 2 bases; unmatched junction nucleotides: 7. Source study methods: Reference gene primers were amplified, and this amplification served to estimate nucleated cell counts. The protocol was immunoSEQ multiplex PCR, while the TCRdb copy is restricted to in-frame clones and leaves out a portion. V, J and clone size are those of that table, while D and trimming were read from the DNA. Of 200,000 to 250,000 clones in the sample, roughly 79% are singletons; the top ten hold approximately 16%.

The receptor was isolated from a man aged 35-49 years who had recovered from COVID-19. The rearrangement uses TRBV6-5 and TRBJ2-7; 9 positions agree with TRBD2. What was sequenced was PBMCs or T cells enriched from blood (not recorded which). The CDR3 DNA reads as TGTGCCAGCAGTCCCCGACTAGCGGCGACCTACGAGCAGTACTTC. Amino acid sequence: CASSPRLAATYEQYF.